Below are 27 T cell receptor beta chains sequenced from a single sample in a study of blood T cell repertoires in COVID-19. Produced via immunoSEQ multiplex PCR; TCRdb's table is partial and in-frame only. Among approximately 240,000 clones listed, about 90% were seen once. The specimen sequenced was PBMCs or T cells enriched from blood (not recorded which). These receptors were taken from a woman younger than 30 who had recovered from COVID-19.

Note on this clone: An end of the junction does not agree with germline; a read error may underlie this. This sequence joins TRBV7-2 and TRBJ1-5, with D possibly matching TRBD1 (5 bases). Germline V gene lookup returns CDR1 SGHTA and CDR2 FQGNSA. The CDR3 extends over 14 amino acids. The CDR3: CASSLGQGNLPQHF. The CDR3, as DNA: TGTGCCAGCAGCTTAGGGCAGGGAAATCTGCCCCAGCATTTT.

The rearrangement links TRBV11-3 to TRBJ1-4, with 9 bases lining up with TRBD1. The germline V gene has CDR1 SGHNT and CDR2 YENEEA. With 5 bases clipped from V and 5 bases from J, the junction kept 3 bases outside the gene matches. This CDR3 contains 14 residues. The DNA of the CDR3 is TGTGCCAGCAGCCTGGGGACAGGGAATGAAAAACTGTTTTTT. Amino acid sequence: CASSLGTGNEKLFF.

V and J are TRBV3-1 (or the pseudogene TRBV3-2) and TRBJ2-7, with 8 positions matching TRBD2. The germline V gene has CDR1 LGHDT and CDR2 YNNKEL (reference sequence). V gave up 1 base and J gave up 5 bases; unmatched junction bases: 10. This CDR3 is built from 16 residues. The CDR3 DNA reads as TGTGCCAGCAGCCAAGTTGGGGGGACTAGACGGGACGAGCAGTACTTC. Translation gives CASSQVGGTRRDEQYF.

This chain connects TRBV27 to TRBJ1-5, with D possibly matching TRBD1 (5 bases). V lost 2 bases to trimming and J lost 2 bases, with 7 bases between them. Germline V gives CDR1 MNHEY, CDR2 SMNVEV (reference sequence). This CDR3 comprises 14 residues. DNA of the CDR3: TGTGCCAGCAGTTTAGGCAGGGGCAATCAGCCCCAGCATTTT. The encoded protein is CASSLGRGNQPQHF.

The chain recombines TRBV20-1 with TRBJ1-2; weak D call: TRBD1 (6 bases). Germline V gene data show CDR1 as DFQATT and CDR2 as SNEGSKA (reference sequence). Trimming pared 7 bases from V and 6 bases from J, leaving 12 bases between. The CDR3 has 11 amino acids. This chain's CDR3 is CSVLRTDGYTF. The CDR3 DNA reads TGCAGTGTCCTCCGGACAGATGGCTACACCTTC.

The chain employs TRBV2 and TRBJ1-5; 7 bases map to TRBD1. CDR1 SNHLY and CDR2 FYNNEI come from the germline V gene. Losses at the gene ends were 4 bases for V and 2 bases for J; bases not matched to a gene: 2. This CDR3 region has 14 residues. The CDR3, as DNA: TGTGCCAGCAGTGCTGGACAGGGCAATCAGCCCCAGCATTTT. As protein: CASSAGQGNQPQHF.

This chain connects TRBV2 to TRBJ1-5; 9 nucleotides align to TRBD1. CDR3 length: 17 residues. V was pared by 7 bases and J by 3 bases, with 13 bases of the junction left unmatched. Germline V lookup: CDR1 SNHLY, CDR2 FYNNEI. CDR3 residues: CASIQDRGGYTNQPQHF. The CDR3, as DNA: TGTGCCAGCATCCAGGACAGGGGAGGATATACCAATCAGCCCCAGCATTTT. Variable domain in full (rest from reference TRBV2 and TRBJ1-5): EPEVTQTPSHQVTQMGQEVILRCVPISNHLYFYWYRQILGQKVEFLVSFYNNEISEKSEIFDDQFSVERPDGSNFTLKIRSTKLEDSAMYFCASIQDRGGYTNQPQHFGDGTRLSIL.

V is TRBV12-3 or TRBV12-4 and J is TRBJ2-3; the D gene is possibly TRBD1 (5 bases). V lost 7 bases to trimming and J lost 2 bases, with 10 bases between them. This CDR3 is built from 13 residues. CDR3 bases: TGTGCCAGCAAGGACACATACACAGATACGCAGTATTTT. It encodes CASKDTYTDTQYF.

V usage is TRBV28 and J usage is TRBJ1-6; no clear D. Germline V gene sequence: CDR1 MDHEN, CDR2 SYDVKM. The CDR3 has 15 residues. Trimming stripped 5 bases from V and 0 bases from J, with 8 bases between. This chain's CDR3 is CASSNSPSYNSPLHF. CDR3 nucleotide sequence: TGTGCCAGCAGTAACAGTCCCTCCTATAATTCACCCCTCCACTTT. Full variable domain (rest looked up from reference TRBV28 and TRBJ1-6): DVKVTQSSRYLVKRTGEKVFLECVQDMDHENMFWYRQDPGLGLRLIYFSYDVKMKEKGDIPEGYSVSREKKERFSLILESASTNQTSMYLCASSNSPSYNSPLHFGNGTRLTVT.

The chain couples TRBV9 to TRBJ2-7, with 12 bases aligning to TRBD1. Germline lookup yields CDR1 SGDLS and CDR2 YYNGEE. V gave up 6 bases and J gave up 5 bases; unmatched junction bases: 9. The CDR3 sequence is 15 residues long. CDR3 sequence reads: CASTKGDRGLDEQYF. In DNA form, the CDR3 reads TGTGCCAGCACCAAAGGGGACAGGGGGCTCGACGAGCAGTACTTC.

The chain joins TRBV5-1 to TRBJ1-1; D remains unclear. Per germline, CDR1 SGHRS and CDR2 YFSETQ. The CDR3 loop spans 12 amino acids. Trimming shortened V by 2 bases and J by 3 bases, and 5 bases separated the two germline ends. CDR3 amino acids: CASSFGDTEAFF. The DNA for the CDR3 is TGCGCCAGCAGCTTCGGAGACACTGAAGCTTTCTTT.

The chain links TRBV3-1 (or the pseudogene TRBV3-2) to TRBJ2-3; 13 nucleotides line up with TRBD2. This CDR3 has 18 residues. Germline lookup yields CDR1 LGHDT and CDR2 YNNKEL (reference sequence). The junction had 3 bases not matched to a gene; V was cut back by 0 bases and J by 0 bases. The CDR3 is CASSQEGTSGASTDTQYF. CDR3 bases: TGTGCCAGCAGCCAAGAAGGGACTAGCGGGGCTAGCACAGATACGCAGTATTTT.

The gene calls are TRBV4-3 and TRBJ1-2, with 7 bases lining up with TRBD1. CDR1 is LGHNA and CDR2 is YSLEER in the germline V gene. CDR3 length: 18 amino acids. The J segment lost 9 bases and the V segment lost 3 bases, leaving 22 bases of the junction unmatched. The CDR3 DNA reads as TGCGCCAGCAGCCAGGCCATAACTCGACAGGGCGCAGATTATCGCTACACCTTC. As protein: CASSQAITRQGADYRYTF.

The J gene is TRBJ2-6, the V gene TRBV7-8; 7 bases are a match to TRBD2. Germline V gives CDR1 SGHVS, CDR2 FQNEAQ. V lost 3 bases and J lost 3; bases outside the gene matches: 2. The CDR3 spans 15 residues. CDR3 nucleotides: TGTGCCAGCAGCTTGGGGGAGGGTGGGGCCAACGTCCTGACTTTC. It codes for CASSLGEGGANVLTF.

The chain is built from TRBV11-2 and TRBJ1-2; no definite D call. Trimming shortened V by 0 bases and J by 14 bases, and 19 bases separated the two germline ends. Germline values: CDR1 SGHAT, CDR2 FQNNGV. CDR3 length: 14 residues. DNA for the CDR3: TGTGCCAGCAGCTTAGATCGACGGGGTCGAGGCCCTACCTTC. Amino acid sequence: CASSLDRRGRGPTF.

V usage is TRBV5-1 and J usage is TRBJ2-7; the D gene is possibly TRBD1 (5 bases). This CDR3 has 13 residues. The germline V gene encodes CDR1 SGHRS and CDR2 YFSETQ. V gave up 4 bases and J gave up 5 bases, with 13 bases separating them. This chain's CDR3 is CASSDQGRDEQYF. The CDR3 DNA is TGCGCCAGCAGCGACCAGGGTAGGGACGAGCAGTACTTC. The full variable domain, in which reference TRBV5-1 and TRBJ2-7 provide the parts outside the CDR3, is KAGVTQTPRYLIKTRGQQVTLSCSPISGHRSVSWYQQTPGQGLQFLFEYFSETQRNKGNFPGRFSGRQFSNSRSEMNVSTLELGDSALYLCASSDQGRDEQYFGPGTRLTVT.

The rearrangement links TRBV4-1 to TRBJ1-5; no reliable D call. The CDR3 has 15 amino acids. V was shortened by 1 base and J by 0 bases, with 7 bases between the two germline ends. The germline gives CDR1 MGHRA, CDR2 YSYEKL. The CDR3 nucleotides read TGCGCCAGCAGCCAAGCTTTAGATAGCAATCAGCCCCAGCATTTT. Residues: CASSQALDSNQPQHF.

The rearrangement joins TRBV20-1 to TRBJ2-5; no firm D call. The ends were cut back, 5 bases at V and 2 bases at J, with 6 bases in the middle. Germline V gene sequence: CDR1 DFQATT, CDR2 SNEGSKA (reference sequence). The CDR3 is 11 residues long. In DNA form, the CDR3 reads TGCAGTGCTGTACAGCAAGAGACCCAGTACTTC. Translation: CSAVQQETQYF.

The rearrangement links TRBV4-3 to TRBJ1-4, with 9 bases lining up with TRBD1. This CDR3 spans 16 amino acids. After removal of 0 bases from V and 8 bases from J, the junction contained 7 bases not matched to a gene. CDR1 and CDR2 from the germline V gene are LGHNA and YSLEER. The CDR3 loop reads CASSQDWGQGGEKLFF. In DNA form, the CDR3 reads TGCGCCAGCAGCCAAGACTGGGGACAGGGTGGGGAAAAACTGTTTTTT.

The rearrangement joins TRBV10-1 to TRBJ1-3; no clear D gene. Per the germline V gene, CDR1 is WNHNN and CDR2 is SYGVQD (reference sequence). V gave up 2 bases and J gave up 1 base, with 12 bases separating them. This CDR3 is 16 amino acids long. The CDR3 DNA reads as TGCGCCAGCAGTGAGGAGGGTAAAACTTCTGGAAACACCATATATTTT. Its translation is CASSEEGKTSGNTIYF.

A note on this clone: In the same sample, other DNA sequences code for this CDR3. The chain is built from TRBV18 and TRBJ1-5, with a weak D call TRBD1 (5 bases). Trimming shortened V by 2 bases and J by 4 bases, and 6 bases separated the two germline ends. Germline lookup yields CDR1 KGHSH and CDR2 LQKENI. This CDR3 contains 13 residues. In DNA, the CDR3 is TGTGCCAGCTCACCAGGGGGGAATCAGCCCCAGCATTTT. Residues: CASSPGGNQPQHF. The full variable domain, in which reference TRBV18 and TRBJ1-5 provide the parts outside the CDR3, is NAGVMQNPRHLVRRRGQEARLRCSPMKGHSHVYWYRQLPEEGLKFMVYLQKENIIDESGMPKERFSAEFPKEGPSILRIQQVVRGDSAAYFCASSPGGNQPQHFGDGTRLSIL.

This clone was seen just once. This chain joins TRBV10-2 and TRBJ1-2; D perhaps matches TRBD1 (6 bases). V lost 7 bases and J 4 bases, leaving 13 bases between the germline ends. The CDR3 extends over 13 amino acids. The germline V gene encodes CDR1 WSHSY and CDR2 SAAADI. The CDR3 spells CASTGQTFYGYTF. The DNA of the CDR3 is TGCGCCAGCACTGGACAGACTTTCTATGGCTACACCTTC.

The chain combines TRBV4-2 with TRBJ2-2; 9 bases line up with TRBD1. V trimming: 4 bases; J trimming: 7 bases; junction bases outside the gene matches: 7. Germline lookup yields CDR1 LGHNA and CDR2 YNFKEQ. The CDR3 spans 15 residues. The CDR3 DNA sequence: TGTGCCAGCAGCCCGACAGGGGGAGAGGACGGGGAGCTGTTTTTT. Translated: CASSPTGGEDGELFF.

The CDR3, as DNA: TGTGCCACCAGCAGAGGTCGGAGGCAAAGCTCCTACGAGCAGTACTTC. It encodes CATSRGRRQSSYEQYF. The J gene is TRBJ2-7, the V gene TRBV15, with D maybe TRBD2 (5 bases). Germline V lookup: CDR1 LNHNV, CDR2 YYDKDF (reference sequence). This CDR3 spans 16 amino acids. Trimming took 1 base from V and 0 from J, leaving 13 bases between them.

The V gene is TRBV3-1 (or the pseudogene TRBV3-2), the J gene TRBJ1-1, with D maybe TRBD1 (6 bases). The CDR3 runs to 17 residues. V was trimmed by 0 bases and J by 6 bases, leaving 20 bases between them. Germline CDR1 LGHDT, CDR2 YNNKEL (reference sequence). The CDR3 reads CASSQESGGGTEAEAFF. CDR3 bases: TGTGCCAGCAGCCAAGAAAGTGGGGGGGGCACTGAGGCTGAAGCTTTCTTT.

This clone came up once. The CDR3 region has the DNA TGTGCCAGCAGCTGGGTGGGGGAGGATGGCTACACCTTC. Its protein is CASSWVGEDGYTF. V and J are TRBV5-6 and TRBJ1-2, with D tentatively TRBD1 (5 bases). Germline CDR1 and CDR2: SGHDT and YYEEEE. The CDR3 totals 13 residues. Trimming left V 3 bases short and J 6 bases short, with 12 bases between.

The V gene is TRBV18, the J gene TRBJ2-7; 12 nucleotides line up with TRBD2. The CDR3 covers 15 residues. The ends lost 5 bases at V and 7 bases at J; junction bases unmatched: 9. The germline V gene has CDR1 KGHSH and CDR2 LQKENI. The DNA for the CDR3 is TGTGCCAGCTCATATCGACTAGCGGGGGCCAATGAGCAGTACTTC. Translating it yields CASSYRLAGANEQYF.